Following are 9 T cell receptor beta chains from one sample sequenced in a study of blood T cell repertoires in COVID-19. Generated by immunoSEQ multiplex PCR, the TCRdb table keeps only in-frame clones and is missing some. The data contain roughly 700,000 clones, about 90% of them singletons. Sequencing was done on a sample of peripheral blood. The origin of the receptors is a woman aged 18-29 years with acute or convalescent COVID-19.

The chain has TRBV14 and TRBJ2-3, with TRBD1 matching over 9 bases. The CDR3 runs 13 residues. The V gene end was trimmed by 2 bases and the J gene end by 10 bases; junction bases not matched to a gene: 4. Per germline, CDR1 SGHDN and CDR2 FVKESK. The CDR3 here is CASSQSWTGAQYF. The CDR3 nucleotides read TGTGCCAGCAGCCAATCCTGGACAGGGGCGCAGTATTTT. Variable domain in full (rest from reference TRBV14 and TRBJ2-3): EAGVTQFPSHSVIEKGQTVTLRCDPISGHDNLYWYRRVMGKEIKFLLHFVKESKQDESGMPNNRFLAERTGGTYSTLKVQPAELEDSGVYFCASSQSWTGAQYFGPGTRLTVL.

This clone has only one observation. The CDR3 region has the DNA TGTGCCAGCAGTCCCCCAGGACAGTCCTACGAGCAGTACTTC. Its protein is CASSPPGQSYEQYF. The chain combines TRBV5-5 with TRBJ2-7, with D perhaps TRBD1 (6 bases). This CDR3 is built from 14 residues. In germline, CDR1 is SGHKS, CDR2 YYEKEE (reference sequence). The V and J ends lost 5 bases and 1 base respectively, with 13 bases between them.

The J gene is TRBJ1-1, the V gene TRBV7-9; 8 nucleotides align to TRBD1. The CDR3 runs to 16 residues. Germline trimming cut 1 base from V and 0 bases from J; bases unmatched to any gene: 4. Germline lookup yields CDR1 SEHNR and CDR2 FQNEAQ (reference sequence). In nucleotides, the CDR3 is TGTGCCAGCAGCTTAGGGACAGGGTTAATGAACACTGAAGCTTTCTTT. This sequence encodes CASSLGTGLMNTEAFF.

The J gene is TRBJ1-5, the V gene TRBV24-1, with 7 bases fitting TRBD1. CDR1 and CDR2 from the germline V gene are KGHDR and SFDVKD. With 4 bases clipped from V and 3 bases from J, the junction kept 8 bases outside the gene matches. This CDR3 region has 16 residues. The DNA for the CDR3 is TGTGCCACCAGTGACGACTCGGGACAGCTCAATCAGCCCCAGCATTTT. It translates to CATSDDSGQLNQPQHF.

This clone was seen a single time. The same CDR3 can be traced to other DNA sequences in this sample. The chain combines TRBV24-1 with TRBJ1-1; D is possibly TRBD1 (5 bases). Per the germline V gene, CDR1 is KGHDR and CDR2 is SFDVKD. The CDR3 loop spans 12 amino acids. V gave up 2 bases and J gave up 5 bases, with 5 bases separating them. The CDR3 coding sequence is TGTGCCACCAGTGATTCAGGGACTGAAGCTTTCTTT. Protein: CATSDSGTEAFF.

The J gene is TRBJ1-6, the V gene TRBV9, with TRBD1 identical over 7 bases. Germline values: CDR1 SGDLS, CDR2 YYNGEE. The CDR3 contains 16 residues. J lost 10 bases, V lost 1 base, and 11 bases had no gene match. The CDR3 DNA reads as TGTGCCAGCAGCGTAAAAGCACAGGGGAGTATCTCACCCCTCCACTTT. This gives the protein CASSVKAQGSISPLHF. The variable domain in full, with the rest retrieved from reference TRBV9 and TRBJ1-6, is DSGVTQTPKHLITATGQRVTLRCSPRSGDLSVYWYQQSLDQGLQFLIQYYNGEERAKGNILERFSAQQFPDLHSELNLSSLELGDSALYFCASSVKAQGSISPLHFGNGTRLTVT.

The gene calls are TRBV19 and TRBJ2-2; 10 bases fit TRBD2. The CDR3 loop spans 15 amino acids. Trimming took 6 bases from V and 3 from J; bases not matched to a gene: 4. CDR1 is LNHDA, CDR2 SQIVND, per germline (reference sequence). CDR3 nucleotides: TGTGCCAGTAGGCTTAGCGGGGGGTACACCGGGGAGCTGTTTTTT. Amino acid sequence: CASRLSGGYTGELFF.

This chain connects TRBV5-4 to TRBJ2-1; no clear D gene. Germline V gene lookup returns CDR1 SGHNT and CDR2 YYREEE (reference sequence). With 0 bases removed from V and 8 bases from J, the gap between germline ends came to 6 bases. The CDR3 totals 12 residues. DNA of the CDR3: TGTGCCAGCAGCTTGGATTCCGATGAGCAGTTCTTC. The encoded protein is CASSLDSDEQFF.

V and J are TRBV3-1 (or the pseudogene TRBV3-2) and TRBJ1-2; 9 bases align to TRBD1. This CDR3 has 16 amino acids. V was clipped by 1 base and J by 7 bases; unmatched bases: 10. The germline V gene encodes CDR1 LGHDT and CDR2 YNNKEL (reference sequence). As DNA, the CDR3 is TGTGCCAGCAGCCAAGGAGATCGGGACAGGGTGCGTGGCTACACCTTC. Translating it yields CASSQGDRDRVRGYTF.